These 4 T cell receptor beta chains were sequenced from one sample in a study of blood T cell repertoires in COVID-19. Sequencing was performed with immunoSEQ multiplex PCR; in TCRdb, only in-frame clones are kept and a portion is missing. The sample contains about 290,000 clones, approximately 80% of which appear only once. The sequencing sample was made of peripheral blood. These receptors were obtained from a woman aged 45 to 65 with active or convalescent COVID-19.

The chain joins TRBV6-4 to TRBJ1-1; 9 bases fit TRBD1. V lost 5 bases, J lost 8 bases, and 6 bases stayed unmatched. Germline V CDR1 and CDR2: MRHNA, SNTAGT. CDR3 length equals 13 residues. CDR3 in amino acids: CASSRDRASEAFF. For the CDR3, the DNA is TGTGCCAGCAGTCGGGACAGGGCATCAGAAGCTTTCTTT.

The rearrangement joins TRBV19 to TRBJ1-5; D perhaps matches TRBD1 (6 bases). The CDR3 totals 14 residues. Trimming removed 9 bases from V and 7 bases from J, with 19 bases in between. The V gene's germline CDR1 is LNHDA and CDR2 SQIVND (reference sequence). CDR3 nucleotide sequence: TGTGCCAGCGACGGGGGGGGCGCGGGGCAGCCCCAGCATTTT. Its translation: CASDGGGAGQPQHF.

The V gene is TRBV2, the J gene TRBJ1-3; no reliable D call. CDR3 length equals 13 residues. Germline CDR1 reads SNHLY; CDR2 reads FYNNEI. V lost 6 bases and J 4 bases, leaving 10 bases between the germline ends. CDR3 in amino acids: CASSAGGGNTIYF. The DNA of the CDR3 is TGTGCCAGCAGCGCCGGAGGGGGAAACACCATATATTTT.

The gene calls are TRBV5-1 and TRBJ2-1; the match to TRBD2 covers 16 bases. V was clipped by 4 bases and J by 1 base; unmatched bases: 5. CDR3 length: 18 amino acids. CDR1 SGHRS and CDR2 YFSETQ come from the germline V gene. Here the CDR3 DNA reads TGCGCCAGCAGCCAAGGGACTAGCGGGAGGGTATCCTACAATGAGCAGTTCTTC. It encodes CASSQGTSGRVSYNEQFF. Full variable domain (remainder filled in from reference TRBV5-1 and TRBJ2-1): KAGVTQTPRYLIKTRGQQVTLSCSPISGHRSVSWYQQTPGQGLQFLFEYFSETQRNKGNFPGRFSGRQFSNSRSEMNVSTLELGDSALYLCASSQGTSGRVSYNEQFFGPGTRLTVL.